These 21 T cell receptor beta chains share one sample of origin, sequenced in a study of cytomegalovirus exposure and HLA in healthy donors. With 60 Vbeta and 13 Jbeta primers, the PCR was carried out. Generated by immunoSEQ multiplex PCR, the TCRdb table keeps only in-frame clones and is missing some. The sample lists roughly 180,000 clones, approximately 80% seen once, with roughly 0.82% in the top ten. Sequencing used PBMCs. The receptors come from a female donor in good health and CMV-seronegative.

The chain joins TRBV29-1 to TRBJ2-7; D may be TRBD2 (6 bases). The ends were cut back, 4 bases at V and 5 bases at J, with 30 bases in the middle. The CDR3 spans 18 residues. Germline-derived CDR1 and CDR2 are SQVTM and ANQGSEA. The CDR3 bases are TGCAGCGTTGCCACCGGGCGGGGAGCCCTCCTCGCGTTGGACGAGCAGTACTTC. Its protein product is CSVATGRGALLALDEQYF.

The chain couples TRBV19 to TRBJ2-2; 10 nucleotides line up with TRBD2. Germline CDR1 is LNHDA and CDR2 is SQIVND (reference sequence). The CDR3 length is 15 residues. Trimming at V came to 10 bases and at J to 3 bases, leaving 8 bases not matched to a gene. The CDR3 here is CATQRGGQDTGELFF. The CDR3 DNA is TGTGCCACTCAGCGGGGGGGCCAGGACACCGGGGAGCTGTTTTTT.

The chain links TRBV18 to TRBJ1-3; 8 nucleotides line up with TRBD1. V lost 4 bases to trimming and J lost 4 bases; unmatched junction nucleotides: 6. The CDR3 length is 15 residues. Germline V gene data show CDR1 as KGHSH and CDR2 as LQKENI. DNA for the CDR3: TGTGCCAGCTCACAAGGAGGACAGGGCGGAAACACCATATATTTT. Protein sequence: CASSQGGQGGNTIYF.

The chain carries TRBV4-3 and TRBJ2-3; TRBD2 agrees at 9 bases. CDR1 LGHNA and CDR2 YSLEER come from the germline V gene. V dropped 2 bases and J dropped 7; count of bases not matched to a gene: 13. The CDR3 runs 17 residues. This CDR3 is CASSQLLGGGVRNTQYF. CDR3 nucleotide sequence: TGCGCCAGCAGCCAACTCTTGGGCGGGGGGGTGCGAAATACGCAGTATTTT.

The chain combines TRBV5-6 with TRBJ2-7; D is unclear. This CDR3 is built from 13 residues. V was clipped by 0 bases and J by 3 bases, with 7 bases between them. Germline V gives CDR1 SGHDT, CDR2 YYEEEE. CDR3 in amino acids: CASSLDAYYEQYF. The DNA for the CDR3 is TGTGCCAGCAGCTTGGATGCCTACTACGAGCAGTACTTC.

The V gene is TRBV2, the J gene TRBJ1-2, with unresolved D. CDR3 size: 15 residues. With 7 bases removed from V and 4 bases from J, the gap between germline ends came to 19 bases. Germline CDR1 SNHLY, CDR2 FYNNEI. The CDR3 is CASKRSLLQSYGYTF. The CDR3 region has the DNA TGTGCCAGCAAACGTTCCCTCTTACAGAGCTATGGCTACACCTTC. The complete variable domain, with remaining parts taken from reference TRBV2 and TRBJ1-2, reads EPEVTQTPSHQVTQMGQEVILRCVPISNHLYFYWYRQILGQKVEFLVSFYNNEISEKSEIFDDQFSVERPDGSNFTLKIRSTKLEDSAMYFCASKRSLLQSYGYTFGSGTRLTVV.

The V and J genes are TRBV5-1 and TRBJ2-3; no reliable D call. V was shortened by 0 bases and J by 4 bases, with 6 bases between the two germline ends. The CDR3 is made up of 13 amino acids. Germline CDR1 is SGHRS and CDR2 is YFSETQ. The CDR3 DNA is TGCGCCAGCAGCTTGGGTGGGCCAGATACGCAGTATTTT. This sequence encodes CASSLGGPDTQYF.

The CDR3 DNA reads as TGTGCCAGCAGAAGGACAATAGGGGATCAGCCCCAGCATTTT. Its translation is CASRRTIGDQPQHF. This chain joins TRBV27 and TRBJ1-5; possible D gene TRBD1, 5 bases. This CDR3 region has 14 residues. Per the germline V gene, CDR1 is MNHEY and CDR2 is SMNVEV (reference sequence). With 6 bases removed from V and 5 bases from J, the gap between germline ends came to 14 bases.

Turning to this clone: Since no conserved phenylalanine or tryptophan closes the CDR3, a read error is the likely cause. It is unclear where the CDR3 begins or ends on the DNA, so no DNA is shown, and the CDR3 is as TCRdb lists it. The chain couples TRBV10-1 to TRBJ1-4; the table gives TRBD1 as D, unverified against the DNA. The CDR3 adds up to 13 amino acids, both ends counted. CDR1 and CDR2 from the germline V gene are WNHNN and SYGVQD (reference sequence). The CDR3 protein is CASSPFHWTDHPL.

This chain links TRBV19 with TRBJ1-2; D ambiguous. Germline V lookup: CDR1 LNHDA, CDR2 SQIVND (reference sequence). The CDR3 sequence is 13 residues long. The V end lost 6 bases, the J end lost 0 bases, and 8 bases lay between the germline ends. The CDR3 sequence is CASRREANYGYTF. DNA of the CDR3: TGTGCCAGTAGGAGGGAAGCTAACTATGGCTACACCTTC.

There are a few counts of this clone. The chain uses TRBV2 and TRBJ2-7, with D perhaps matching TRBD1 (5 bases). V lost 1 base to trimming and J lost 0 bases, with 22 bases between them. This CDR3 is built from 19 residues. CDR1 is SNHLY and CDR2 is FYNNEI in the germline V gene. The CDR3 protein is CASSEGVRWGAPTSYEQYF. DNA for the CDR3: TGTGCCAGCAGTGAAGGAGTACGGTGGGGCGCACCGACCTCCTACGAGCAGTACTTC.

This chain joins TRBV7-9 and TRBJ2-3, with D possibly matching TRBD2 (6 bases). The CDR3 is made up of 15 amino acids. The V and J ends lost 3 bases and 2 bases respectively, with 12 bases between them. Germline CDR1 reads SEHNR; CDR2 reads FQNEAQ (reference sequence). As DNA, the CDR3 is TGTGCCAGCAGCTTGACCCGCGGGGTCACAGATACGCAGTATTTT. Its translation is CASSLTRGVTDTQYF.

J is TRBJ2-7 and V is TRBV27; 9 bases fit TRBD2. The CDR3 length is 15 residues. V lost 8 bases to trimming and J lost 7 bases; unmatched junction nucleotides: 15. CDR1 MNHEY and CDR2 SMNVEV come from the germline V gene (reference sequence). The CDR3 nucleotides read TGTGCCAGCGGAGGTCGCGCTAGCGGGGATCGGGAGCAGTACTTC. Its protein is CASGGRASGDREQYF.

The CDR3 DNA reads as TGCGCCAGCAGCTTGAGCAGGGATAATGGCTACACCTTC. It is translated as CASSLSRDNGYTF. The rearrangement joins TRBV4-3 to TRBJ1-2; D perhaps matches TRBD1 (5 bases). The germline CDR1 and CDR2 sequences are LGHNA and YSLEER. The CDR3 has 13 residues. The germline V and J ends were trimmed by 5 bases and 6 bases, with 13 bases remaining between them.

The chain uses TRBV6-5 and TRBJ1-3; TRBD1 is a possible D gene (5 bases). This CDR3 spans 14 amino acids. Germline-derived CDR1 and CDR2 are MNHEY and SVGAGI. V shed 3 bases and J shed 7 bases, with 13 bases lying between them. CDR3 DNA: TGTGCCAGCAGTTATGGAGGGCAGGGTAACACCATATATTTT. It codes for CASSYGGQGNTIYF.

The chain recombines TRBV28 with TRBJ2-7; the D gene is possibly TRBD1 (6 bases). The CDR3 has 17 amino acids. Germline V gene data show CDR1 as MDHEN and CDR2 as SYDVKM. V was trimmed by 5 bases and J by 6 bases, leaving 26 bases between them. The CDR3 sequence is CASSPPSTWTVSIEQYF. The CDR3 DNA sequence: TGTGCCAGCAGTCCCCCCTCCACCTGGACAGTCTCCATCGAGCAGTACTTC.

The chain joins TRBV5-1 to TRBJ2-3, with TRBD2 identical over 9 bases. The J segment lost 2 bases and the V segment lost 6 bases, leaving 4 bases of the junction unmatched. CDR3 size: 14 residues. Looked up from germline, CDR1 is SGHRS and CDR2 is YFSETQ. CDR3 sequence reads: CASTSGIITDTQYF. The CDR3 nucleotides are TGCGCCAGCACTAGCGGGATAATCACAGATACGCAGTATTTT.

The V and J genes are TRBV28 and TRBJ2-4; 10 bases line up with TRBD1. J was trimmed by 8 bases and V by 10 bases; bases with no gene match: 11. This CDR3 has 14 residues. In germline, CDR1 is MDHEN, CDR2 SYDVKM. CDR3 residues: CATSGGQGPDIQYF. In DNA, the CDR3 is TGTGCCACCTCCGGGGGACAGGGGCCCGACATTCAGTACTTC.

This chain joins TRBV5-1 and TRBJ1-1; 9 bases are shared with TRBD1. Trimming took 6 bases from V and 3 from J; bases not matched to a gene: 3. This CDR3 spans 13 amino acids. Germline V gives CDR1 SGHRS, CDR2 YFSETQ. The CDR3 sequence: CASTRTGDTEAFF. CDR3 DNA: TGCGCCAGCACCCGGACAGGGGACACTGAAGCTTTCTTT. The variable domain in full, completed from reference TRBV5-1 and TRBJ1-1, reads KAGVTQTPRYLIKTRGQQVTLSCSPISGHRSVSWYQQTPGQGLQFLFEYFSETQRNKGNFPGRFSGRQFSNSRSEMNVSTLELGDSALYLCASTRTGDTEAFFGQGTRLTVV.

The chain joins TRBV4-2 to TRBJ1-1, with D possibly being TRBD1 (6 bases). Per germline, CDR1 LGHNA and CDR2 YNFKEQ. V lost 1 base to trimming and J lost 5 bases, with 11 bases between them. CDR3 size: 14 residues. DNA of the CDR3: TGTGCCAGCAGCCAAGGGGAGGGGGGAACTGAAGCTTTCTTT. Protein: CASSQGEGGTEAFF.

The rearrangement uses TRBV29-1 and TRBJ2-3; 8 positions match TRBD1. The length of the CDR3 is 13 residues. The junction had 3 bases not matched to a gene; V was cut back by 6 bases and J by 1 base. Germline V gene sequence: CDR1 SQVTM, CDR2 ANQGSEA. In nucleotides, the CDR3 is TGCAGCGTCCTGACAGGGGGCACAGATACGCAGTATTTT. This sequence encodes CSVLTGGTDTQYF.